What follows describes a single TCR beta chain. The antigen is not known. This record belongs to a study of identical twins. A universal primer site arose from template switching, and cDNA bore unique molecular identifiers. TCRdb ran MiXCR on the 5' RACE reads and lists one entry per CDR3 protein. The sample has some 250,000 distinct CDR3 sequences; approximately 12% are singletons. The CDR3 runs 22 residues. V trimming: 4 bases; J trimming: 4 bases; junction bases outside the gene matches: 28. Germline CDR1 reads MNHEY; CDR2 reads SVGEGT. Overall study findings and caveats: Zero-insertion analyses were open to partial confounding by invariant MAIT and iNKT cells.

This sample also belongs to another study, concerning yellow fever vaccine responses in identical twins.

Specimen: memory (CD45RO+) T cells sorted from blood. This sequence originates from a woman aged 18-29 years in good health. The rearrangement joins TRBV6-2 or TRBV6-3 to TRBJ2-7; TRBD2 agrees at 10 bases. The CDR3 loop reads CASSSRGSDGLILAGASYEQYF. CDR3 DNA sequence: TGTGCCAGCAGTTCGCGAGGATCGGATGGATTGATTCTAGCGGGAGCATCTTACGAGCAGTACTTC.